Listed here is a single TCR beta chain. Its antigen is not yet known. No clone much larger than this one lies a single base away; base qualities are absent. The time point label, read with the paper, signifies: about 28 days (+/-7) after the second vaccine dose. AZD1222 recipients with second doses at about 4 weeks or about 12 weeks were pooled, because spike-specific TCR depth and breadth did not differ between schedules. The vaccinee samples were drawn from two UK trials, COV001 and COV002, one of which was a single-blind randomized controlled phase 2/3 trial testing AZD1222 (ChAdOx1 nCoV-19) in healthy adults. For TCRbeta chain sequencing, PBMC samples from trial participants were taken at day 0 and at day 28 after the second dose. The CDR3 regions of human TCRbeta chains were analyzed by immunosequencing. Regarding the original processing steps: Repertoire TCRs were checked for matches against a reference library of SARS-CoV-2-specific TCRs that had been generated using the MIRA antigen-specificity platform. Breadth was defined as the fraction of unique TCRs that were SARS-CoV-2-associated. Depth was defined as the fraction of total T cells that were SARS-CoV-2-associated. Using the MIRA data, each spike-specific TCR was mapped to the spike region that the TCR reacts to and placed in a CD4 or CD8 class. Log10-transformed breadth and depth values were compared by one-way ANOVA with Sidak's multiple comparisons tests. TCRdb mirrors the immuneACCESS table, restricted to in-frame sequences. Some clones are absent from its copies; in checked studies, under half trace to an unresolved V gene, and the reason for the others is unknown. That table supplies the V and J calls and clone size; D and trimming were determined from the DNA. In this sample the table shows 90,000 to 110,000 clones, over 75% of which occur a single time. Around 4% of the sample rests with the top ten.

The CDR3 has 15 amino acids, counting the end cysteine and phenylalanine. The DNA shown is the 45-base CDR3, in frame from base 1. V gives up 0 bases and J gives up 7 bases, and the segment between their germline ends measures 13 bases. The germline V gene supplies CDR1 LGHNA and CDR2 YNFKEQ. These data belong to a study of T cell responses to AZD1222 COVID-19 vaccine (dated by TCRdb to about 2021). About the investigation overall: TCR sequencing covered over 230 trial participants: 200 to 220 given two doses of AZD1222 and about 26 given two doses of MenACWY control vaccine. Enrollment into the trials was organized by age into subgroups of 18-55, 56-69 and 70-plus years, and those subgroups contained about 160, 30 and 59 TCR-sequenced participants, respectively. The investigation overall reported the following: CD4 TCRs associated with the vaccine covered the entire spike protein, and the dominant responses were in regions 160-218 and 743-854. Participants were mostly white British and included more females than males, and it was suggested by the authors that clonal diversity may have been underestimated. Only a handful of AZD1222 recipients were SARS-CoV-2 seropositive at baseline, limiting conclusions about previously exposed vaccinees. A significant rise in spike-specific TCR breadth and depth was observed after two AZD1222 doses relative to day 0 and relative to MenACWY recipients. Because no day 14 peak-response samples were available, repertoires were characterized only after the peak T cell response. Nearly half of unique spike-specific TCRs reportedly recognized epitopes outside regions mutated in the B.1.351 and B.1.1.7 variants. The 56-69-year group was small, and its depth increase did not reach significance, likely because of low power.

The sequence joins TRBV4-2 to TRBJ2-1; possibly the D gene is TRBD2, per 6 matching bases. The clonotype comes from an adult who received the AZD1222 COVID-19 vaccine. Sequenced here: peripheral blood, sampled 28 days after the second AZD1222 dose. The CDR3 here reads CASSQDSGGVNEQFF. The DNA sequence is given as TGTGCCAGCAGCCAAGATAGCGGAGGTGTAAATGAGCAGTTCTTC.